A single sample gave rise to the 20 T cell receptor beta chains below, sequenced in a study of cytomegalovirus exposure and HLA in healthy donors. With 60 Vbeta and 13 Jbeta primers, the PCR was carried out. Only in-frame clones appear in the TCRdb table, and some are missing; sequencing was by immunoSEQ multiplex PCR. The sample lists roughly 150,000 clones, roughly 82% occurring once. The sample consisted of PBMCs. The receptors were gathered from a woman between 45 and 60 years old in good health and CMV-seropositive.

This clone turned up a few times. The chain combines TRBV28 with TRBJ1-2; tentatively, D is TRBD1 (5 bases). This CDR3 is 14 amino acids long. Trimming cost V 8 bases and J 4 bases, with 17 bases left between them. The germline V gene has CDR1 MDHEN and CDR2 SYDVKM. This CDR3 reads CASQEGREGYGYTF. CDR3 bases: TGTGCCAGCCAGGAGGGGCGGGAGGGCTATGGCTACACCTTC.

The chain employs TRBV5-6 and TRBJ1-1; D is unclear. Germline CDR1 and CDR2: SGHDT and YYEEEE. Deletions cut 4 bases from V and 6 bases from J, with 7 bases between. There are 11 residues in the CDR3. The CDR3 reads CASSLRAEAFF. The DNA of the CDR3 is TGTGCCAGCAGCCTCCGGGCTGAAGCTTTCTTT.

The chain recombines TRBV18 with TRBJ2-3; TRBD1 agrees at 8 bases. Germline CDR1 reads KGHSH; CDR2 reads LQKENI. V dropped 3 bases and J dropped 8; count of bases not matched to a gene: 7. This CDR3 is 14 amino acids long. The CDR3 DNA is TGTGCCAGCTCACCGACCCCCCAGGGGGCTACGCAGTATTTT. Protein: CASSPTPQGATQYF.

V gene TRBV4-1 combines with J gene TRBJ1-2; 8 positions match TRBD1. Germline CDR1 reads MGHRA; CDR2 reads YSYEKL. The CDR3 consists of 16 residues. The V gene end was trimmed by 5 bases and the J gene end by 6 bases; junction bases not matched to a gene: 14. CDR3 amino acids: CASSGVLQGARNGYTF. CDR3 sequence (DNA): TGCGCCAGCAGCGGCGTGTTGCAGGGGGCGCGGAATGGCTACACCTTC.

In its sample, this clone was seen a few times. The chain links TRBV6-5 to TRBJ1-5; D call uncertain. This CDR3 is 12 amino acids long. With 4 bases removed from V and 3 bases from J, the gap between germline ends came to 4 bases. Germline V lookup: CDR1 MNHEY, CDR2 SVGAGI. CDR3 sequence reads: CASSSFNQPQHF. The CDR3 DNA reads as TGTGCCAGCAGTTCTTTCAATCAGCCCCAGCATTTT.

J is TRBJ2-1 and V is TRBV30; 10 bases agree with TRBD2. V was clipped by 2 bases and J by 7 bases; unmatched bases: 5. Looked up from germline, CDR1 is GTSNPN and CDR2 is SVGIG (reference sequence). CDR3 length: 14 residues. CDR3 in DNA: TGTGCCTGGAGTCCGAGCGGGGGGGCTAATGAGCAGTTCTTC. Protein sequence: CAWSPSGGANEQFF.

This clone appeared a single time. J is TRBJ1-5 and V is TRBV5-1; a weak D match, TRBD1 (5 bases). The V gene lost 4 bases and the J gene lost 7 bases, with 12 bases spanning the gap. Germline V gives CDR1 SGHRS, CDR2 YFSETQ. This CDR3 is 13 amino acids long. The CDR3, as DNA: TGCGCCAGCAGCGTAGGGGATGACCAGCCCCAGCATTTT. It is translated as CASSVGDDQPQHF.

V is TRBV27 and J is TRBJ2-2, with D possibly matching TRBD1 (5 bases). Germline assignment: CDR1 MNHEY and CDR2 SMNVEV (reference sequence). This CDR3 comprises 13 residues. Trimming removed 8 bases at V and 5 bases at J, with 12 bases between. CDR3 residues: CASGAISTGELFF. The CDR3 coding sequence is TGTGCCAGCGGGGCAATTTCAACCGGGGAGCTGTTTTTT.

This clone was picked up one time. V is TRBV27 and J is TRBJ2-1; 11 bases align to TRBD2. Trimming at V came to 5 bases and at J to 7 bases, leaving 4 bases not matched to a gene. Germline V CDR1 and CDR2: MNHEY, SMNVEV (reference sequence). The CDR3 is 14 residues long. The chain's CDR3 is CASSTGTSGNEQFF. DNA for the CDR3: TGTGCCAGCAGTACCGGGACTAGCGGTAATGAGCAGTTCTTC.

This chain uses TRBV10-1 with TRBJ2-5; 8 positions agree with TRBD1. Near its end, the DNA agrees better with TRBJ2-7, so the J call may be wrong. Germline assignment: CDR1 WNHNN and CDR2 SYGVQD (reference sequence). CDR3 length equals 15 residues. The CDR3 reads CASEIPGQAAYEQYF. CDR3 sequence (DNA): TGCGCCAGCGAAATTCCGGGACAGGCCGCCTACGAGCAGTACTTC.

The chain links TRBV13 to TRBJ2-7; D is ambiguous. V gave up 4 bases and J gave up 3 bases, with 16 bases separating them. The CDR3 runs to 15 residues. From germline, CDR1 is PRHDT and CDR2 FYEKMQ (reference sequence). The CDR3 sequence: CASSYSYSLSYEQYF. DNA of the CDR3: TGTGCCAGCAGCTACTCCTACTCTCTGAGCTACGAGCAGTACTTC.

V and J are TRBV29-1 and TRBJ2-5; the D gene is possibly TRBD2 (6 bases). Matching the DNA end better, TRBJ2-7 makes the J call doubtful. This CDR3 spans 13 amino acids. Per the germline V gene, CDR1 is SQVTM and CDR2 is ANQGSEA. The CDR3 DNA reads as TGCAGCGTTGTCGGGACTGGTAGCTACGAGCAGTACTTC. Amino acid sequence: CSVVGTGSYEQYF.

The chain carries TRBV29-1 and TRBJ2-5; 9 bases are shared with TRBD1. Trimming at V came to 7 bases and at J to 7 bases, leaving 22 bases not matched to a gene. This CDR3 is 17 amino acids long. CDR1 is SQVTM and CDR2 is ANQGSEA in the germline V gene. CDR3 in DNA: TGCAGCGCCATGCCGGGACAGGGATATGAATCAAAAGTGACCCAGTACTTC. This codes for CSAMPGQGYESKVTQYF.

In this sample, this clone turned up once. V and J are TRBV19 and TRBJ2-7, with TRBD2 matching over 7 bases. The CDR3 totals 13 residues. J gave up 7 bases and V 1 base, and 4 bases lay outside the gene matches. Per germline, CDR1 LNHDA and CDR2 SQIVND (reference sequence). CDR3 nucleotides: TGTGCCAGTAGTATAGCTAGCGGCCTGGAGCAGTACTTC. It codes for CASSIASGLEQYF. The whole variable domain, remainder taken from reference TRBV19 and TRBJ2-7, is DGGITQSPKYLFRKEGQNVTLSCEQNLNHDAMYWYRQDPGQGLRLIYYSQIVNDFQKGDIAEGYSVSREKKESFPLTVTSAQKNPTAFYLCASSIASGLEQYFGPGTRLTVT.

The chain joins TRBV27 to TRBJ2-2, with D hard to call. With 3 bases removed from V and 8 bases from J, the gap between germline ends came to 7 bases. The CDR3 contains 12 residues. Looked up from germline, CDR1 is MNHEY and CDR2 is SMNVEV (reference sequence). CDR3 residues: CASSFFPGELFF. The CDR3 region has the DNA TGTGCCAGCAGTTTCTTCCCTGGGGAGCTGTTTTTT.

The rearrangement links TRBV6-6 to TRBJ2-2; 10 bases align to TRBD1. Germline V gene lookup returns CDR1 MNHNY and CDR2 SVGAGI (reference sequence). The CDR3 contains 15 residues. Losses at the gene ends were 6 bases for V and 4 bases for J; bases not matched to a gene: 5. DNA for the CDR3: TGTGCCAGCAGCCCCGGGACAGGGGTCACCGGGGAGCTGTTTTTT. Its protein is CASSPGTGVTGELFF.

The chain carries TRBV9 and TRBJ2-3, with TRBD2 matching over 11 bases. The CDR3 sequence is 16 residues long. Trimming cost V 0 bases and J 9 bases; bases outside gene matches: 9. Germline CDR1 reads SGDLS; CDR2 reads YYNGEE. CDR3 amino acids: CASSVEDSGGAGTQYF. In DNA form, the CDR3 reads TGTGCCAGCAGCGTAGAGGATAGCGGGGGGGCAGGGACGCAGTATTTT.

J is TRBJ1-1 and V is TRBV10-3; D unresolved. In germline, CDR1 is ENHRY, CDR2 SYGVKD. This CDR3 is built from 11 residues. V was pared by 10 bases and J by 5 bases, with 11 bases between. The CDR3 DNA sequence: TGTGCCACCCAGAGAGGGACTGAAGCTTTCTTT. Its protein product is CATQRGTEAFF.

In this sample, this clone turned up a few times. The chain recombines TRBV7-9 with TRBJ1-4; TRBD1 agrees at 8 bases. CDR1 is SEHNR, CDR2 FQNEAQ, per germline (reference sequence). This CDR3 comprises 15 residues. The ends lost 5 bases at V and 6 bases at J; junction bases unmatched: 8. Here the CDR3 DNA reads TGTGCCAGCAGCCTCAGGGGGCGGAATGATGAAAAACTGTTTTTT. Its protein is CASSLRGRNDEKLFF.

The chain has TRBV4-3 and TRBJ1-2; D possibly corresponds to TRBD1 (6 bases). CDR3 length: 18 amino acids. Per germline, CDR1 LGHNA and CDR2 YSLEER. V was pared by 0 bases and J by 0 bases, with 17 bases between. CDR3 nucleotides: TGCGCCAGCAGCCAAGATGGTATCGGGGGGACAACTAACTATGGCTACACCTTC. It codes for CASSQDGIGGTTNYGYTF.